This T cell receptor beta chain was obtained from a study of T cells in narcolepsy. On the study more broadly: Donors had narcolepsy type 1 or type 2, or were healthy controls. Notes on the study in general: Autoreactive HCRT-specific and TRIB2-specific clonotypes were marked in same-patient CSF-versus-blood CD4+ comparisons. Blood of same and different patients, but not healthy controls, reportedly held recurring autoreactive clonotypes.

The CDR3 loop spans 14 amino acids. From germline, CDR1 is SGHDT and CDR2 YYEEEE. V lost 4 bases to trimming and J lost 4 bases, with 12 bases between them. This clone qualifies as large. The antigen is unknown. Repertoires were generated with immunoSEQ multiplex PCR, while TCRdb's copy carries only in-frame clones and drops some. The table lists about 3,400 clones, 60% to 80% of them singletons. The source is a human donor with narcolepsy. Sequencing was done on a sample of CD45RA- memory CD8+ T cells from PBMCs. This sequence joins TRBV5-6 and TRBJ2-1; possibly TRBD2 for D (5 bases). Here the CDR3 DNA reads TGTGCCAGCAGCCTCCTCCGGGGATACAATGAGCAGTTCTTC. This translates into CASSLLRGYNEQFF.